A selection of T cell receptor beta chains follows, all from one sample in a study of blood T cell repertoires in COVID-19. Using immunoSEQ multiplex PCR, the repertoire was profiled, and TCRdb retains in-frame clones only, with some absent. The sample records tens of thousands of clones, nearly 90% being singletons. Sequences were obtained from peripheral blood. The receptors shown here come from a human donor in a cohort sampled during active COVID-19. Both conserved end residues are part of each CDR3. The order of the fields is V gene, J gene, CDR3 protein.

V gene: TRBV6-4; J gene: TRBJ2-1; CDR3 protein: CASSPSGGTYNEQFF
V gene: TRBV5-6; J gene: TRBJ1-3; CDR3 protein: CASSLEGTGASSGNTIYF
V gene: TRBV5-1; J gene: TRBJ2-2; CDR3 protein: CASSSPGTGKGKGTGELFF
V gene: TRBV5-1; J gene: TRBJ1-1; CDR3 protein: CASSLADRNTEAFF
V gene: TRBV9; J gene: TRBJ1-3; CDR3 protein: CASSVVPGGNTIYF
V gene: TRBV7-9; J gene: TRBJ1-6; CDR3 protein: CASSSGQLVYNSPLHF
V gene: TRBV4-3; J gene: TRBJ2-2; CDR3 protein: CASSQEWVAGGRTGELFF
V gene: TRBV19; J gene: TRBJ1-6; CDR3 protein: CASSIYRTGGSYNSPLHF
V gene: TRBV4-1; J gene: TRBJ1-2; CDR3 protein: CASSPEIDRHYGYTF
V gene: TRBV6-5; J gene: TRBJ2-2; CDR3 protein: CASSQGRAGTGELFF
V gene: TRBV4-3; J gene: TRBJ2-1; CDR3 protein: CASSQVQGATYNEQFF
V gene: TRBV30; J gene: TRBJ1-2; CDR3 protein: CAWFGHSGYTF
V gene: TRBV9; J gene: TRBJ1-1; CDR3 protein: CASSPRAAENTEAFF
V gene: TRBV2; J gene: TRBJ1-6; CDR3 protein: CASRIQSSYNSPLHF
V gene: TRBV19; J gene: TRBJ2-2; CDR3 protein: CASIWGQGAGELFF
V gene: TRBV6-6; J gene: TRBJ1-5; CDR3 protein: CASRVPGGNQPQHF
V gene: TRBV28; J gene: TRBJ2-5; CDR3 protein: CASSPGTSGLQETQYF